This TCR beta chain was identified in a study of blood T cell repertoires in COVID-19. Study as a whole: The United States, Italy and Spain provided the acute and convalescent COVID-19 samples.

Generated by immunoSEQ multiplex PCR, the TCRdb table keeps only in-frame clones and is missing some. The data contain roughly 150,000 clones, roughly 80% of them singletons. The V gene's germline CDR1 is ENHRY and CDR2 SYGVKD. V was shortened by 11 bases and J by 1 base, with 11 bases between the two germline ends. This CDR3 is built from 12 residues. J is TRBJ1-2 and V is TRBV10-3, with TRBD1 as a possible D gene (5 bases). This TCR came from a man between 50 and 59 years old who had recovered from COVID-19. The sample was PBMCs or T cells enriched from blood (not recorded which). This CDR3 is CALGGDNYGYTF. The CDR3 bases are TGTGCCTTAGGAGGGGATAACTATGGCTACACCTTC.